The rows below give T cell receptor beta chains drawn from one sample of a study of cytomegalovirus exposure and HLA in healthy donors. Profiling relied on immunoSEQ multiplex PCR, and the TCRdb table lists in-frame clones only, not all of them. The sample carries 150,000 to 200,000 clones, 86% recorded once. The sequenced material came from PBMCs. Receptors were obtained from a woman in her late teens or twenties in good health and CMV-seronegative. Both conserved end residues are part of each CDR3. A D gene is named only where the DNA matches it firmly. Where a row states a size, it is once, few, many or the class of an expanded clone; other rows omit it.

D gene	J gene	clone size	V gene	CDR3 DNA	CDR3 protein
.	TRBJ1-2	.	TRBV30	TGTGCCTGGCTGGGACTGGGGCCCAGCCGGGGCTATGGCTACACCTTC	CAWLGLGPSRGYGYTF
.	TRBJ2-7	.	TRBV6-6	TGTGCCAGCAGTCGACAGGCTTACTACGAGCAGTACTTC	CASSRQAYYEQYF
TRBD2	TRBJ2-1	.	TRBV6-4	TGTGCCAGCAGTGGGGGACTAGCGGGATACAATGAGCAGTTCTTC	CASSGGLAGYNEQFF
.	TRBJ2-1	.	TRBV6-5	TGTGCCAGCAGTTATGGTCGGGATAGGGAGCAGTTCTTC	CASSYGRDREQFF
.	TRBJ1-1	.	TRBV14	TGTGCCAGCAGCCAGCTTGAGGGCATGAACACTGAAGCTTTCTTT	CASSQLEGMNTEAFF
TRBD1	TRBJ1-5	.	TRBV7-9	TGTGCCAGCAGCCCTGGGACAGGGTTTTTAGGTAGCAATCAGCCCCAGCATTTT	CASSPGTGFLGSNQPQHF
.	TRBJ1-6	.	TRBV30	TGTGCCTGGAGTGGAGCACTCCAAACCTATAATTCACCCCTCCACTTT	CAWSGALQTYNSPLHF
TRBD2	TRBJ2-2	.	TRBV29-1	TGCAGCGTTGTGAGAGCGGGGGTGACCGGGGAGCTGTTTTTT	CSVVRAGVTGELFF
.	TRBJ1-2	.	TRBV29-1	TGCAGCGTTGACTTTTTTTGGGCAGGGGACTATGGCTACACCTTC	CSVDFFWAGDYGYTF
.	TRBJ1-1	.	TRBV11-2	TGTGCCAGCAGCTTATTAGCAAGGATGAACACTGAAGCTTTCTTT	CASSLLARMNTEAFF
TRBD1	TRBJ2-7	.	TRBV5-1	TGCGCCAGCAGCTTGCGGACAGGAAACTCCTACGAGCAGTACTTC	CASSLRTGNSYEQYF
.	TRBJ1-2	.	TRBV15	TGTGCCACCAGCAGAGATGGATGGGGCAGGGCGGACTATGGCTACACCTTC	CATSRDGWGRADYGYTF
TRBD1	TRBJ1-1	.	TRBV7-9	TGTGCCAGCAGCTTACGTCACAGGGGCCTTATGAACACTGAAGCTTTCTTT	CASSLRHRGLMNTEAFF
TRBD2	TRBJ2-7	.	TRBV4-1	TGCGCCAGCAGCCATGGAGTCGCGGGACTAGCGGACGAGCAGTACTTC	CASSHGVAGLADEQYF
.	TRBJ1-1	once	TRBV5-6	TGTGCCAGCAGCTCCCCAGCCGGGGGGGCCGAAGCTTTCTTT	CASSSPAGGAEAFF
.	TRBJ1-1	.	TRBV25-1	TGTGCCAGCAGTGAATCGGGGTACTGGAACACTGAAGCTTTCTTT	CASSESGYWNTEAFF
.	TRBJ1-2	many	TRBV10-3	TGTGCCATCAGTGGAACAGGGTACCTTGATGGCTACACCTTC	CAISGTGYLDGYTF
TRBD1	TRBJ1-2	.	TRBV5-1	TGCGCCAGCAGCTTGGAGGCAGGGGGCTATGGCTACACCTTC	CASSLEAGGYGYTF
.	TRBJ2-7	.	TRBV15	TGTGCCACCAGTTTGGACAGAGCTTCCTACGAGCAGTACTTC	CATSLDRASYEQYF
TRBD1	TRBJ1-1	.	TRBV30	TGTGCCTGGAGGGAAAAGACAGGGGAGGAAGCTTTCTTT	CAWREKTGEEAFF
.	TRBJ2-7	.	TRBV19	TGTGCCACAAGTACCCCGGGCGGGCCCTACGAGCAGTACTTC	CATSTPGGPYEQYF
.	TRBJ1-5	.	TRBV27	TGTGCCAGCGGGCCAGGCACAGGGAGCAATCAGCCCCAGCATTTT	CASGPGTGSNQPQHF
TRBD2	TRBJ2-1	.	TRBV4-1	TGCGCCAGCAGCCAAGTTGCGGGAGCTGGCAATGAGCAGTTCTTC	CASSQVAGAGNEQFF
TRBD2	TRBJ2-1	.	TRBV4-2	TGTGCCAGCAGCCAAGAAGGGCCTAGCGGGATTGGTGAGCAGTTCTTC	CASSQEGPSGIGEQFF
.	TRBJ2-5	.	TRBV6-5	TGTGCCAGCAAGGACACTAATTGGGAGACCCAGTACTTC	CASKDTNWETQYF